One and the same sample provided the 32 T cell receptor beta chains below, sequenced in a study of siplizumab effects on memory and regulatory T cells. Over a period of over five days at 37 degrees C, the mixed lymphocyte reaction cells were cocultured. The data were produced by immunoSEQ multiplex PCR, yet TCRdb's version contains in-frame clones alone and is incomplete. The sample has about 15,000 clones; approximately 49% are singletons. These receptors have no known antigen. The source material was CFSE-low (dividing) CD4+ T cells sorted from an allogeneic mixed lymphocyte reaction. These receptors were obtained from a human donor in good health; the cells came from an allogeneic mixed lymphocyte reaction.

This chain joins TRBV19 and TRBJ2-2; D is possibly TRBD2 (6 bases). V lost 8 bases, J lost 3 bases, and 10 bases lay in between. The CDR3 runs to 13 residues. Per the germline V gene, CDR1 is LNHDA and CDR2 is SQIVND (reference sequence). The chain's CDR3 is CASSGTHTGELFF. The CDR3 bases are TGTGCCAGTTCAGGGACTCACACCGGGGAGCTGTTTTTT.

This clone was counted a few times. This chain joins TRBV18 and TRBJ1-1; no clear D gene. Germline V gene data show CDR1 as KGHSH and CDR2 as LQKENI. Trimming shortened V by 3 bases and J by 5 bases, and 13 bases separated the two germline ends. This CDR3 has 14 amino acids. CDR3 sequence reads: CASSPLVSGTEAFF. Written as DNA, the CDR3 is TGTGCCAGCTCACCGCTAGTATCTGGGACTGAAGCTTTCTTT.

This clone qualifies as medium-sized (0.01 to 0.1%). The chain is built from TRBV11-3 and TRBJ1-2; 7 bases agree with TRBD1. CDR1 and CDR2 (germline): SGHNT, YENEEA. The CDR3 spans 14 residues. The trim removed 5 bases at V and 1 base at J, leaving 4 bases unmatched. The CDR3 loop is CASSLGTVNYGYTF. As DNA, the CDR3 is TGTGCCAGCAGCCTAGGGACAGTTAACTATGGCTACACCTTC.

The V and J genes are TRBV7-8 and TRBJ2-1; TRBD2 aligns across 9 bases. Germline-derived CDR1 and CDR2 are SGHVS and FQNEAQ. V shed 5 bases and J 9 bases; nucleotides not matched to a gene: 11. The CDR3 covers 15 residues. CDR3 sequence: CASSPMGSGRAEQFF. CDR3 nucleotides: TGTGCCAGCAGCCCAATGGGTAGCGGGAGAGCTGAGCAGTTCTTC.

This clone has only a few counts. The CDR3 sequence is CASSLYLDSYNEQFF. The CDR3 coding sequence is TGTGCCAGCAGCTTATATTTGGATTCCTACAATGAGCAGTTCTTC. The chain recombines TRBV7-9 with TRBJ2-1; D not resolved. Germline V gene lookup returns CDR1 SEHNR and CDR2 FQNEAQ (reference sequence). CDR3 length: 15 amino acids. V was shortened by 2 bases and J by 1 base, with 9 bases between the two germline ends.

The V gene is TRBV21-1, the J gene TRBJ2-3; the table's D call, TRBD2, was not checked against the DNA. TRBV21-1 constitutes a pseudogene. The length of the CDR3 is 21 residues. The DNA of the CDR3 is TGTGCCAGCAGCAAAGAGGCTAGCGGGGGGCCACCAGTGTCAACCACAGATACGCAGTATTTT. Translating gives CASSKEASGGPPVSTTDTQYF.

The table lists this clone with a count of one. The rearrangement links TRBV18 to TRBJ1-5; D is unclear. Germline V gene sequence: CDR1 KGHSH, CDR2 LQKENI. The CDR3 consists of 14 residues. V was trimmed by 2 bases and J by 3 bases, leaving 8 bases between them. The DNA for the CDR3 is TGTGCCAGCTCACCAGATTACGACAATCAGCCCCAGCATTTT. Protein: CASSPDYDNQPQHF.

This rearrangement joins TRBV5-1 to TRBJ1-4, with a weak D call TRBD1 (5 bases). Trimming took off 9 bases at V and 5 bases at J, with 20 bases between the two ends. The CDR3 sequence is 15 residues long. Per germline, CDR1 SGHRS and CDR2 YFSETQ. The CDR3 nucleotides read TGCGCCACCAATCGTGACGGGGCTTACAATGAAAAACTGTTTTTT. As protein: CATNRDGAYNEKLFF.

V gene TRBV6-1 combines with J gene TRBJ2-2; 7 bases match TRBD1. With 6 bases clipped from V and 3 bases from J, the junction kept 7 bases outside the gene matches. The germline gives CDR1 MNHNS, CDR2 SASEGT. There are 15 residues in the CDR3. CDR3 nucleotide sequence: TGTGCCAGCAGGCTACAGGGGCTTTACACCGGGGAGCTGTTTTTT. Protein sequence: CASRLQGLYTGELFF.

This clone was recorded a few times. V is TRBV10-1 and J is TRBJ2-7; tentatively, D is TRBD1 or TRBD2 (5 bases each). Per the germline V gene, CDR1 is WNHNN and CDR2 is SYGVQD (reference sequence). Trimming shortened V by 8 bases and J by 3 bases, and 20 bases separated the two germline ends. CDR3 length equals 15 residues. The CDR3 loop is CASGDTGTEVYEQYF. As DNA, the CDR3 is TGCGCCAGCGGGGATACCGGGACGGAAGTCTACGAGCAGTACTTC.

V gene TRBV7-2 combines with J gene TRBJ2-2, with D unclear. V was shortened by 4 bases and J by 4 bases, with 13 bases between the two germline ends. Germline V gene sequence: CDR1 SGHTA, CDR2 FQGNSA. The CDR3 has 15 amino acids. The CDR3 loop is CASSSHIGGTGELFF. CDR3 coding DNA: TGTGCCAGCAGCTCCCACATTGGTGGCACCGGGGAGCTGTTTTTT. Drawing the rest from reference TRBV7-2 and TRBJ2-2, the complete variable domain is GAGVSQSPSNKVTEKGKDVELRCDPISGHTALYWYRQSLGQGLEFLIYFQGNSAPDKSGLPSDRFSAERTGGSVSTLTIQRTQQEDSAVYLCASSSHIGGTGELFFGEGSRLTVL.

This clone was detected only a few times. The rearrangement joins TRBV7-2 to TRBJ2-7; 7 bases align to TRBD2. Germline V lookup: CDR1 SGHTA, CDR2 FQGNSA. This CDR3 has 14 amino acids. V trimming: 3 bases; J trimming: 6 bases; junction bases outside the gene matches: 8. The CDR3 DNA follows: TGTGCCAGCAGCTTGGCGGGAGTCTTCACCGAGCAGTACTTC. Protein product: CASSLAGVFTEQYF.

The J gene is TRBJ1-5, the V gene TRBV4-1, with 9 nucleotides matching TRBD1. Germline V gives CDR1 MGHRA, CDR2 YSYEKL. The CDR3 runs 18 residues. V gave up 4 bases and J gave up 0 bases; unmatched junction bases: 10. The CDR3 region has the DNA TGCGCCAGCAGCCGAACCCCACAGGGGGCGTATAGCAATCAGCCCCAGCATTTT. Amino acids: CASSRTPQGAYSNQPQHF.

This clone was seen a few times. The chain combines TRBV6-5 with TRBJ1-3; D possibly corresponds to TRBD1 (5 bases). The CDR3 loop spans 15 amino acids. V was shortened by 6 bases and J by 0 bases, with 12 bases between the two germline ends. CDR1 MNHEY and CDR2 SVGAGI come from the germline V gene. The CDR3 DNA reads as TGTGCCAGCAGCCCCAGGGTTAGCTCTGGAAACACCATATATTTT. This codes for CASSPRVSSGNTIYF.

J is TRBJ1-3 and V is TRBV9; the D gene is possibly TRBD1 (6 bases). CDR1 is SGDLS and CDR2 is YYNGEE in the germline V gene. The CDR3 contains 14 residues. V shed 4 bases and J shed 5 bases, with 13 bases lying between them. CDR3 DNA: TGTGCCAGCAGCCTCCGGACAGACCGAAACACCATATATTTT. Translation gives CASSLRTDRNTIYF. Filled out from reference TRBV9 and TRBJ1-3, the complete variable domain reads DSGVTQTPKHLITATGQRVTLRCSPRSGDLSVYWYQQSLDQGLQFLIQYYNGEERAKGNILERFSAQQFPDLHSELNLSSLELGDSALYFCASSLRTDRNTIYFGEGSWLTVV.

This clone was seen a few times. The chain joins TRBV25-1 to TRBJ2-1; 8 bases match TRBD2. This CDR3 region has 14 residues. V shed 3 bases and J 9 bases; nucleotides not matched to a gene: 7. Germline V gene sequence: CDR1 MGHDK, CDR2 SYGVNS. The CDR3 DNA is TGTGCCAGCAGTGACGCGGGAGGTAATGGTGAGCAGTTCTTC. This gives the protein CASSDAGGNGEQFF.

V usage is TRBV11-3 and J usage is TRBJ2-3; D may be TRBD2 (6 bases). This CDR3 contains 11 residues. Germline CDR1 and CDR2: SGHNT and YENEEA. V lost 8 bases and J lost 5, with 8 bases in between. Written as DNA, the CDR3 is TGTGCCAGCGGAGGGGTAGATACGCAGTATTTT. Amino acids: CASGGVDTQYF. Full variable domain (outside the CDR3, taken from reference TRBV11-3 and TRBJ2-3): EAGVVQSPRYKIIEKKQPVAFWCNPISGHNTLYWYLQNLGQGPELLIRYENEEAVDDSQLPKDRFSAERLKGVDSTLKIQPAELGDSAVYLCASGGVDTQYFGPGTRLTVL.

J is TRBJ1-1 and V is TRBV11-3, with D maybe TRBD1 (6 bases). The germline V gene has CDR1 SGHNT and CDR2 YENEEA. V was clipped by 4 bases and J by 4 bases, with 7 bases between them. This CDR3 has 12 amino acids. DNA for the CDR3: TGTGCCAGCAGCTCACAGGGCACTGAAGCTTTCTTT. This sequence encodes CASSSQGTEAFF.

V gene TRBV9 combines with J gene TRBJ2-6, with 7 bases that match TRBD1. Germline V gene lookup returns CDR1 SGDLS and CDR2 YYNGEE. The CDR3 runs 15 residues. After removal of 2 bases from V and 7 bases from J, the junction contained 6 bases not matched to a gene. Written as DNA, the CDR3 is TGTGCCAGCAGCGTCGGGGACAGAGATGCCAACGTCCTGACTTTC. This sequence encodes CASSVGDRDANVLTF. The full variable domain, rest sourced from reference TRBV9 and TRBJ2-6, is DSGVTQTPKHLITATGQRVTLRCSPRSGDLSVYWYQQSLDQGLQFLIQYYNGEERAKGNILERFSAQQFPDLHSELNLSSLELGDSALYFCASSVGDRDANVLTFGAGSRLTVL.

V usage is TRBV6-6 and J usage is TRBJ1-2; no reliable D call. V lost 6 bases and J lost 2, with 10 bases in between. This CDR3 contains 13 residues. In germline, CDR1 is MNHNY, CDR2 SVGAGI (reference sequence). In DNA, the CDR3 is TGTGCCAGCAGCTATGACGGGAACTATGGCTACACCTTC. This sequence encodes CASSYDGNYGYTF.

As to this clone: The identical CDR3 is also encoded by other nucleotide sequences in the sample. The CDR3 DNA reads as TGTGCCAGCTCACCAAAAGGGAACTATGGCTACACCTTC. This translates into CASSPKGNYGYTF. The chain carries TRBV18 and TRBJ1-2, with D hard to call. With 2 bases removed from V and 2 bases from J, the gap between germline ends came to 6 bases. This CDR3 region has 13 residues. Germline CDR1 is KGHSH and CDR2 is LQKENI.

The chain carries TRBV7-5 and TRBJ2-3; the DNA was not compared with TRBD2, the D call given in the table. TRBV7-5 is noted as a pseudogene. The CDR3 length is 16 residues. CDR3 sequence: CARSLSERGGLDTQYF. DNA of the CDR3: TGTGCCAGAAGCTTATCGGAGCGGGGGGGCCTTGATACGCAGTATTTT.

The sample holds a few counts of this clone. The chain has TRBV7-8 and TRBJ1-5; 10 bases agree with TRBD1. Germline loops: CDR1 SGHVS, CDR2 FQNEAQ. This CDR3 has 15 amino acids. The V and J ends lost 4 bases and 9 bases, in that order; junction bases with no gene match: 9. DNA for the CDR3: TGTGCCAGCAGCTCCCGGACAGGGGGATCCGGGCCCCAGCATTTT. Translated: CASSSRTGGSGPQHF.

This chain's CDR3 is CASTVRNEQFF. DNA for the CDR3: TGTGCCAGCACAGTCCGCAATGAGCAGTTCTTC. V and J are TRBV5-6 and TRBJ2-1; no clear D. V gave up 6 bases and J gave up 6 bases, with 7 bases separating them. Germline lookup yields CDR1 SGHDT and CDR2 YYEEEE. The CDR3 is 11 amino acids. Supplemented by reference TRBV5-6 and TRBJ2-1, the full variable domain reads DAGVTQSPTHLIKTRGQQVTLRCSPKSGHDTVSWYQQALGQGPQFIFQYYEEEERQRGNFPDRFSGHQFPNYSSELNVNALLLGDSALYLCASTVRNEQFFGPGTRLTVL.

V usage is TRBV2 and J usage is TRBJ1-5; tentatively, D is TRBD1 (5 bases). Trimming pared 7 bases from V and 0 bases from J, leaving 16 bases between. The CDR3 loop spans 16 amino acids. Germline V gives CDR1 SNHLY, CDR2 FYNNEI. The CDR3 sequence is CASTLWGQYSNQPQHF. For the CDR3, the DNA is TGTGCCAGCACCCTTTGGGGCCAGTATAGCAATCAGCCCCAGCATTTT.

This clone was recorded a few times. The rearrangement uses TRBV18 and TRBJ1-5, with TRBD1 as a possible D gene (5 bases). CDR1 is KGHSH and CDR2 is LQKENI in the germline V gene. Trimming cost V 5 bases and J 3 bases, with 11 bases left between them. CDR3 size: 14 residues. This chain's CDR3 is CASSRAGFNQPQHF. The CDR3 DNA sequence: TGTGCCAGCTCAAGGGCAGGGTTCAATCAGCCCCAGCATTTT.

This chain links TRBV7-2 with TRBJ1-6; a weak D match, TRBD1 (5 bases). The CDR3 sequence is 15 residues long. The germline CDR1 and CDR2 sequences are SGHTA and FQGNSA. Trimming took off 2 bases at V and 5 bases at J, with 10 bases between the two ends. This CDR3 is CASSLYGTDNSPLHF. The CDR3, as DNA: TGTGCCAGCAGCTTATATGGGACGGATAATTCACCCCTCCACTTT.

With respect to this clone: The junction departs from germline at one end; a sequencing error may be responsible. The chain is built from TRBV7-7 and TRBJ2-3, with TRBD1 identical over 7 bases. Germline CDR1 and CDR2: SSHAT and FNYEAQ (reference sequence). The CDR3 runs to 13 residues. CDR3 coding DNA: TGTGCTAGCAGCTTAGGGGGCGCAGATACGCAGTATTTT. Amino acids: CASSLGGADTQYF.

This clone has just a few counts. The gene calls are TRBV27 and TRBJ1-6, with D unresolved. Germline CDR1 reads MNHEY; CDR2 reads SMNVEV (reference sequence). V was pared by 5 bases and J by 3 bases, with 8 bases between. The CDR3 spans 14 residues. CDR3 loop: CASSGPGYNSPLHF. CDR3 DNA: TGTGCCAGCAGTGGACCGGGCTATAATTCACCCCTCCACTTT.

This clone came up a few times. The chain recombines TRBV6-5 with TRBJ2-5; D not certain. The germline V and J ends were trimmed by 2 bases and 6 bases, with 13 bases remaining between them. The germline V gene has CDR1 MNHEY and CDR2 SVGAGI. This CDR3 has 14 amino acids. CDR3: CASSYDGSRKTQYF. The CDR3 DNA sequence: TGTGCCAGCAGTTACGATGGCAGTAGGAAGACCCAGTACTTC.

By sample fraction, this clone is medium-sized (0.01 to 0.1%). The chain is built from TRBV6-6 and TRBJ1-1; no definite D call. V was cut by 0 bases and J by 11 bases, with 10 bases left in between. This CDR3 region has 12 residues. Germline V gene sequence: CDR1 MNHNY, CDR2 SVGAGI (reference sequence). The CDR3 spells CASSYSNVGAFF. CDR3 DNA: TGTGCCAGCAGTTACTCGAACGTTGGTGCTTTCTTT.

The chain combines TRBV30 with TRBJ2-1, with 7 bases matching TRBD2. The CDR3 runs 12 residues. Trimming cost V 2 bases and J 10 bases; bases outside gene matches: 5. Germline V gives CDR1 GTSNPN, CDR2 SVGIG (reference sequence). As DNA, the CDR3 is TGTGCCTGGAGTCGCCAGCGGGACGAGCAGTTCTTC. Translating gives CAWSRQRDEQFF.